This T cell receptor (beta chain) originates from a study of T-cell memory formation after mild COVID-19 (dated by TCRdb to the early 2020s). Broadly, across the study: Most TCR sequence clusters were specific to one of the two donors. In a couple of donors, T-cell clones that expanded and contracted after mild COVID-19 were tracked by sequencing TCRalpha and TCRbeta repertoires over time. The cohort comprised two young, previously healthy adult volunteers, one female and one male. The paper as a whole reports these results and caveats: SARS-CoV-2 specificity was not confirmed for the second-wave clones peaking on day 37. Some responding clones were found in pre-infection memory, which suggests that pre-existing cross-reactive memory T cells took part in the SARS-CoV-2 response. Contracting CD4+ clones appeared mostly in the CM and EM memory subsets, whereas CD8+ clones were enriched in EMRA. Clones that contracted from day 15 to 85 showed balanced CD4/CD8 phenotypes, whereas a second wave of clones that expanded from day 15 to 37 leaned towards CD4+. The study included only a couple of mild cases, and larger cohorts that include severe cases with pre-infection samples were judged to be necessary.

TCRdb lists the instrument as Illumina NovaSeq 6000. Using 5'RACE with constant-segment primers, TCRalpha and TCRbeta cDNA libraries were constructed, with sample barcodes and unique molecular identifiers added in the process. Trizol reagent was used to extract RNA from every sample. Amplification of the libraries took two PCR steps, and the second step added a second sample barcode plus Illumina TruSeq adapters. Sequencing of the libraries was done on an Illumina NovaSeq, producing 2 x 150 bp paired-end reads. As for how the authors treated the data: Demultiplexing of reads and collapsing into UMI-guided consensus sequences were performed with migec v1.2.7. With mixcr v2.1.11, UMI consensuses were aligned to TRA and TRB V and J templates and assembled into clonotypes. A clonotype was counted as expanded or contracted only when both edgeR and NoisET called the clonotype significant, with the noise models trained on biological replicates. For edgeR calls, the thresholds were a false discovery rate-adjusted p below 0.01 and a log2 fold-change of 1. PCA with hierarchical clustering of max-normalized trajectories of the 1000 most abundant clonotypes was used as exploratory dynamics analysis. The CD4 or CD8 phenotype of responding clones was assigned using the separately sequenced CD4+ and CD8+ repertoires. Using fastp trimming at Q25 and MiXCR clonotype assembly, TCRdb reanalyzed the public sequencing data and kept in-frame beta chains. Rows with one shared CDR3 protein collapse into an entry with the most common genes and DNA. TCRdb, rather than the study authors, made the V and J calls. Here the sample has 100,000 to 150,000 distinct CDR3 sequences; approximately 5.9% occur a single time. The ten largest clones add up to roughly 2.2% of the sample.

PBMCs were isolated by Ficoll-Paque density gradient centrifugation. This clonotype was seen repeatedly, ten times or more. Its antigen is not yet known. One base away there is no much larger clone; base qualities are not given. Trimming removed 1 base from V and 12 bases from J, leaving 11 bases between the germline ends. The CDR3 spans 12 residues, from the cysteine through the phenylalanine. Only CDR3 DNA is held: 36 bases, read in frame from base 1. According to the germline V gene (reference sequence), CDR1 reads SGHKS and CDR2 reads YYEKEE. Sequencing used PBMCs or a T cell subset sorted from them (not recorded which). The source is an adult woman who had mild COVID-19 (a few samples of this study predate the infection). The sample titles of this study are shuffled in the database, so cell type and time point are left out; the donor was told from shared clones. The chain is encoded by TRBV5-5 joined to TRBJ2-1, with no reliable assignment of the D segment. In nucleotides, the sequence is TGTGCCAGCAGCTTGACGTTGCGCGGGCAGTTCTTC. It encodes CASSLTLRGQFF.